This passage covers 8 T cell receptor beta chains from one sample sequenced in a study of T cell clonality in common variable immunodeficiency. Using immunoSEQ multiplex PCR, the repertoire was profiled, and TCRdb retains in-frame clones only, with some absent. This repertoire holds 40,000 to 45,000 clones, and none appear only once. Sequences were obtained from peripheral blood mononuclear cells. The receptor source for this set is a person between 18 and 69 years old in good health.

This clone was detected many times. The read finishes 3 residues shy of the CDR3 end, and the germline J gene is used to complete it. V and J are TRBV19 and TRBJ1-1; D ambiguous. The germline gives CDR1 LNHDA, CDR2 SQIVND (reference sequence). The CDR3 loop spans 15 amino acids. Trimming stripped 6 bases from V and 0 bases from J, with 14 bases between. This chain's CDR3 is CASRGLADMNTEAFF. CDR3 DNA (partial): TGTGCCAGTAGGGGCCTCGCAGACATGAACACTGAA.

In this sample, this clone turned up many times. The CDR3 end falls 3 residues outside the read, so it is completed with the germline J gene. The J gene is TRBJ2-3, the V gene TRBV5-1; weak D call: TRBD1 (5 bases). CDR3 length: 14 amino acids. Germline V CDR1 and CDR2: SGHRS, YFSETQ. V lost 6 bases to trimming and J lost 4 bases, with 15 bases between them. Partial CDR3 DNA: TGCGCCAGCACCAGGGATAAAGGGGCAGATACG. It yields the protein CASTRDKGADT. The entire CDR3 sequence reads CASTRDKGADTQYF.

In its sample, this clone was seen many times. The read stops 3 residues short of the end of the CDR3; the missing end is completed from the germline J gene. The chain recombines TRBV6-2 or TRBV6-3 with TRBJ2-3; no clear D gene. Germline loops: CDR1 MNHEY, CDR2 SVGEGT. This CDR3 comprises 17 residues. V lost 7 bases and J 1 base, leaving 21 bases between the germline ends. Incomplete CDR3 DNA: TGTGCCAGCATAGATCCAGCCCTACAGAAGGGCACAGATACG. It encodes CASIDPALQKGTDT. The whole CDR3 reads CASIDPALQKGTDTQYF.

This clone was recorded many times. The CDR3 end lies 3 residues beyond the end of the read and is filled in from the germline J gene. The rearrangement joins TRBV19 to TRBJ1-2; 11 bases match TRBD1. The V gene's germline CDR1 is LNHDA and CDR2 SQIVND (reference sequence). CDR3 length: 14 amino acids. V dropped 5 bases and J dropped 6; count of bases not matched to a gene: 5. CDR3 DNA (partial): TGTGCCAGTAGTGCCCTGGGACAGGGGGATGGC. Translated, it gives CASSALGQGDG. The whole CDR3 region reads CASSALGQGDGYTF.

This clone was recorded many times. The observed sequence ends 3 residues before the CDR3 terminus, with the missing tail filled in from the germline J gene. V is TRBV29-1 and J is TRBJ1-2; perhaps TRBD1 as D (6 bases). Germline V gene data show CDR1 as SQVTM and CDR2 as ANQGSEA. Trimming pared 0 bases from V and 4 bases from J, leaving 12 bases between. The CDR3 has 14 residues. The covered CDR3 bases are TGCAGCGTTGAAGAGGACGAGGGGGTCTATGGC. It translates to CSVEEDEGVYG. The CDR3, in full, reads CSVEEDEGVYGYTF.

This clone occurred many times. The read ends 3 residues shy of where the CDR3 ends; the end is completed using the germline J gene. The chain couples TRBV18 to TRBJ2-7, with a weak D call TRBD1 (5 bases). The V end lost 3 bases, the J end lost 2 bases, and 5 bases lay between the germline ends. The CDR3 spans 12 residues. Germline V gene sequence: CDR1 KGHSH, CDR2 LQKENI. The CDR3 is CASSPTAYEQYF. CDR3 DNA (partial): TGTGCCAGCTCACCGACAGCCTACGAG.

The sample holds many counts of this clone. From the germline J gene comes the end of the CDR3, since the read stops 3 residues before it. The chain employs TRBV5-1 and TRBJ1-1; D perhaps matches TRBD1 (6 bases). The CDR3 extends over 18 amino acids. CDR1 is SGHRS, CDR2 YFSETQ, per germline. V was trimmed by 4 bases and J by 4 bases, leaving 26 bases between them. The CDR3 bases that were read are TGCGCCAGCAGCCTGGGGGTCCAGGGGACCGGGGCAAGCACTGAA. The encoded protein is CASSLGVQGTGASTE. The complete CDR3 reads CASSLGVQGTGASTEAFF.

In its sample, this clone was seen many times. The CDR3 is cut off 3 residues early in the read; its end comes from the germline J gene. V usage is TRBV7-2 and J usage is TRBJ2-7; tentatively, D is TRBD1 (6 bases). This CDR3 region has 14 residues. V lost 8 bases and J lost 0, with 14 bases in between. Germline CDR1 is SGHTA and CDR2 is FQGNSA. The CDR3 protein is CASGDQGHSYEQYF. The sequenced part of the CDR3 DNA is TGTGCCAGCGGCGATCAGGGGCACTCCTACGAG.